This T cell receptor (beta chain) was identified in a study of blood T cell repertoires in COVID-19. The wider study: The origin of the acute and convalescent COVID-19 samples was the United States, Italy and Spain.

Authors' data handling: From reference gene primer amplification, estimates of nucleated cell counts were derived. The data were produced by immunoSEQ multiplex PCR, yet TCRdb's version contains in-frame clones alone and is incomplete. The V and J calls and clone size are taken from that table; D and trimming were inferred from the DNA. The profile shows about 520,000 clones, 70% to 90% of them singletons. This CDR3 is built from 14 residues. The germline V gene has CDR1 MNHEY and CDR2 SVGAGI. Trimming took 10 bases from V and 2 from J; bases not matched to a gene: 9. The chain uses TRBV6-5 and TRBJ2-3; TRBD1 matches 7 bases. This sequence was found in a human donor in a cohort sampled during active COVID-19. Sample: peripheral blood. The CDR3 protein is CATQPGQHTDTQYF. The CDR3 coding sequence is TGTGCCACCCAGCCGGGACAGCACACAGATACGCAGTATTTT.